What follows is one TCR beta chain and its context. Its antigen is not identified. The junction differs from germline at one of its ends, possibly a read error. CDR3 length equals 15 residues. Germline CDR1 reads MNHEY; CDR2 reads SVGEGT. Amplification of TCR alpha and beta CDR3 regions from RNA used iRepertoire nested multiplex PCR. Input was roughly 95-400 ng of tissue mRNA or PBMC total RNA. TCRdb re-derived calls from the multiplex PCR reads in MiXCR, one entry per CDR3 protein. The repertoire includes around 190,000 distinct CDR3 sequences, 32% of them detected once, and around 21% sits in the top ten. The data derive from a study of glioma-infiltrating T cells. Study conclusions and caveats: Above-expected tissue-blood divergence occurred in all gliomas, most in low-grade ones. Only very few CDR3 sequences appeared in both tissue and blood.

The receptor comes from a human donor with low-grade glioma or glioblastoma, undergoing nonglioma brain surgery, or in good health (not recorded which). The sample was glioma tissue, nonneoplastic brain tissue, or PBMCs (not recorded which). This chain connects TRBV6-2 or TRBV6-3 to TRBJ2-1; 8 bases align to TRBD2. The assigned J gene may be wrong: the sequence end matches TRBJ2-7 better. Here the CDR3 DNA reads TGTGCCATCAGTCAGACTAGCGCGGCTTCCAATGAGCAGTACTTC. This sequence encodes CAISQTSAASNEQYF.